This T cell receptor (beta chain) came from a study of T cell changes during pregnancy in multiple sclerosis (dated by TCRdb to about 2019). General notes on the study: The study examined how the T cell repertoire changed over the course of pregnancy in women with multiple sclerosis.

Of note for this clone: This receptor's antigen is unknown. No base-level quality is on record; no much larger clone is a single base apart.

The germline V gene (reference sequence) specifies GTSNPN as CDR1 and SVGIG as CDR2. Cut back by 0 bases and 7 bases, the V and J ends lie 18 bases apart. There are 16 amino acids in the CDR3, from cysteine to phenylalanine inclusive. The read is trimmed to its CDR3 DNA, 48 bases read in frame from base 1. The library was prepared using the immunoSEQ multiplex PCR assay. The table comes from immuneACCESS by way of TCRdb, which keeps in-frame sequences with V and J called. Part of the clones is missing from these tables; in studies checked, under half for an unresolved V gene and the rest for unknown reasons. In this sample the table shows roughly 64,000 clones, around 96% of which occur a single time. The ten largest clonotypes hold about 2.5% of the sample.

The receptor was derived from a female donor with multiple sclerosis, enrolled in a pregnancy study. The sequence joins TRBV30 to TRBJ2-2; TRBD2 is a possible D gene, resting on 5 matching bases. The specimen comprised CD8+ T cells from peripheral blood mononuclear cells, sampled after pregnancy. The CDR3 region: CAWSVRSGWDDGELFF. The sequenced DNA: TGTGCCTGGAGTGTACGCAGCGGCTGGGATGACGGGGAGCTGTTTTTT.